This T cell receptor (beta chain) was sequenced for a study of T-cell reconstitution after alpha-beta-depleted transplantation in children. Study-wide findings and caveats: After transplant, at about two months, alpha-beta T cells were reportedly derived from several hundred expanded graft clones. Surviving recipient T cells and thymic progenitors accounted for the high day-60 TCRbeta diversity observed in some patients.

As it was prepared, the TCRbeta library received unique molecular identifiers. In TCRdb, the PCR reads were re-called with MiXCR into one record per CDR3 protein. The profile shows 90,000 to 120,000 distinct CDR3 sequences, about 6.5% of them singletons. With regard to this clonotype: No antigen is known for it.

This CDR3 region has 13 residues. J gave up 3 bases and V 3 bases, and 2 bases lay outside the gene matches. Germline lookup yields CDR1 LGHNT and CDR2 FRNRAP. The specimen comprised PBMCs, mostly from graft donor cells, sampled 360 days after TCRalphabeta/CD19-depleted stem cell transplant. The rearrangement links TRBV12-5 to TRBJ2-7; 7 bases match TRBD2. This clonotype was sampled from a male patient aged 2-15 years who had a stem cell transplant for acute lymphoblastic leukemia, so the T cells may come from the graft donor. DNA of the CDR3: TGTGCTAGTGGTTTAGCGGGGCACTACGAGCAGTACTTC. Protein product: CASGLAGHYEQYF. Supplemented by reference TRBV12-5 and TRBJ2-7, the full variable domain reads DARVTQTPRHKVTEMGQEVTMRCQPILGHNTVFWYRQTMMQGLELLAYFRNRAPLDDSGMPKDRFSAEMPDATLATLKIQPSEPRDSAVYFCASGLAGHYEQYFGPGTRLTVT.